This T cell receptor beta chain originates from a study of blood T cells in healthy people across ages. Study findings and constraints: Naive CD4+ cell counts and diversity both ran higher in long-lived than in aged donors.

Aged about 6 to 95, donors were systemically healthy Caucasians from Russia. The authors ran a second PCR of about 7 to 11 cycles using a sample-barcoded 5' primer and a J-beta primer mix. One entry per CDR3 protein, called by TCRdb with MiXCR from the 5' RACE reads. The sample lists about 1.8 million distinct CDR3 sequences, 49% seen once, with over 2% in the top ten. In its sample, this clonotype was seen a few times. The antigen is undetermined. The V gene's germline CDR1 is SGHTA and CDR2 FQGNSA. V shed 5 bases and J shed 4 bases, with 22 bases lying between them. The CDR3 length is 17 residues. The source is a woman between 40 and 55 years old in good health. The rearrangement uses TRBV7-2 and TRBJ2-3; a possible D gene is TRBD2 (7 bases). The sequencing input was blood. The CDR3 loop is CASSPVWGGAFSDTQYF. The DNA of the CDR3 is TGTGCCAGCAGCCCCGTTTGGGGGGGGGCGTTCTCAGATACGCAGTATTTT. The complete variable domain, with remaining parts taken from reference TRBV7-2 and TRBJ2-3, reads GAGVSQSPSNKVTEKGKDVELRCDPISGHTALYWYRQSLGQGLEFLIYFQGNSAPDKSGLPSDRFSAERTGGSVSTLTIQRTQQEDSAVYLCASSPVWGGAFSDTQYFGPGTRLTVL.